This T cell receptor (beta chain) was sequenced for a study of lymphopenia after photon versus proton radiotherapy. Clones were sequenced by immunoSEQ multiplex PCR, and TCRdb holds only the in-frame ones, with some missing. Of 40,000 or so clones listed, roughly 87% are singletons. A word on this clone: Its antigen is undetermined.

Trimming cost V 4 bases and J 2 bases, with 12 bases left between them. This CDR3 spans 15 amino acids. CDR1 is SGHNT and CDR2 is YYREEE in the germline V gene (reference sequence). Notes on the study in general: Under photons, naive T cells and diversity fell while effector/memory populations rose.

The TCR originated in a man aged 40-49 years with gastric cancer. The chain links TRBV5-4 to TRBJ1-4; D may be TRBD1 (5 bases). This specimen consisted of peripheral blood, obtained from a patient treated with photon-based radiotherapy. The CDR3 region has the DNA TGTGCCAGCAGCGAGCCGGGACCGACTAATGAAAAACTGTTTTTT. It specifies CASSEPGPTNEKLFF.